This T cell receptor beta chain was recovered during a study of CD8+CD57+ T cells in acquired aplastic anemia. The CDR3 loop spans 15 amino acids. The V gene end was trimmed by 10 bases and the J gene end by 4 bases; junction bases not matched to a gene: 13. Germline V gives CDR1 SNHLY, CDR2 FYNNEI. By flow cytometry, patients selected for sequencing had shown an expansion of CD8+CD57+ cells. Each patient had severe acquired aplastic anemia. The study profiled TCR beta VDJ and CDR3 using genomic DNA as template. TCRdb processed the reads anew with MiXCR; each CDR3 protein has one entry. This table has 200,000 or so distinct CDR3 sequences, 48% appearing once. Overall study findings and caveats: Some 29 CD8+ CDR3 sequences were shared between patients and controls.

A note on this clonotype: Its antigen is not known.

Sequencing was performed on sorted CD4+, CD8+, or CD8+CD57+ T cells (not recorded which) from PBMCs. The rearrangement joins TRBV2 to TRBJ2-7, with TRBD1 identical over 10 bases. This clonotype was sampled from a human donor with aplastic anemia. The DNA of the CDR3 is TGTGCCACGAGAGAGGGACAGGGGTATGGATACGAGCAGTACTTC. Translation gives CATREGQGYGYEQYF.